This record looks at one T cell receptor (beta chain) sequence and its context. The sample belongs to a study of blood T cell repertoires in COVID-19. At the level of the study: Italy, Spain and the United States were the sources of the convalescent and acute COVID-19 samples. PBMCs, B-cell-depleted T cells, or T cells provided the cDNA or gDNA that made up the material.

Profiled with immunoSEQ multiplex PCR; TCRdb holds only in-frame clones, not every one. The sample has around 200,000 clones; roughly 87% are singletons. CDR3 size: 13 residues. The V segment lost 8 bases and the J segment 1 base; nucleotides outside the gene matches: 4. Germline V lookup: CDR1 ENHRY, CDR2 SYGVKD. Sample: peripheral blood. This chain connects TRBV10-3 to TRBJ2-7, with TRBD1 identical over 8 bases. The clonotype was recovered from a man in his forties or fifties with active or convalescent COVID-19. This CDR3 reads CAIGGQESYEQYF. DNA for the CDR3: TGTGCCATCGGGGGACAGGAGTCCTACGAGCAGTACTTC.